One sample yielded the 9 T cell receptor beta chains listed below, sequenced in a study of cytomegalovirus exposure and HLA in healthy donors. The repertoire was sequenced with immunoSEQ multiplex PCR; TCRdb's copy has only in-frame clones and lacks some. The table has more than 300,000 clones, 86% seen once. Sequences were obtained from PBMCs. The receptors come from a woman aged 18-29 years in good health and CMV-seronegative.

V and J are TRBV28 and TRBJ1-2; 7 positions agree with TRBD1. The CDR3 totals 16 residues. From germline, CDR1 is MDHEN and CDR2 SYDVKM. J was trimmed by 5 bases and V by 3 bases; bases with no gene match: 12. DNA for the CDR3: TGTGCCAGCAGTTTCACCCCCGGGGACAGCTATTATGGCTACACCTTC. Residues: CASSFTPGDSYYGYTF.

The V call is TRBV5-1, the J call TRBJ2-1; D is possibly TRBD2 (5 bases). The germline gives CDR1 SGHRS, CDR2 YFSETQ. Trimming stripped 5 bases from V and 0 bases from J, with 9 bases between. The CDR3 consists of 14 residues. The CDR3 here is CASRADSSYNEQFF. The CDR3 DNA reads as TGCGCCAGCAGAGCGGATAGCTCCTACAATGAGCAGTTCTTC.

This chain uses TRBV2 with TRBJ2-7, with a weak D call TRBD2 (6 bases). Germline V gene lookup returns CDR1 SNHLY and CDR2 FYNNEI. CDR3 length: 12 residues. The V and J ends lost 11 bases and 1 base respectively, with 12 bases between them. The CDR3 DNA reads TGTGCCGCCACGGGGGATTCCTACGAGCAGTACTTC. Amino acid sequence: CAATGDSYEQYF.

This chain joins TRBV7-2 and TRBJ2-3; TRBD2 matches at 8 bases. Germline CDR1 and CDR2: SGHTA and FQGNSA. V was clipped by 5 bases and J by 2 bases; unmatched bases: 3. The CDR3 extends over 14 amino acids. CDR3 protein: CASSPAGVTDTQYF. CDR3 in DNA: TGTGCCAGCAGCCCAGCGGGAGTCACAGATACGCAGTATTTT.

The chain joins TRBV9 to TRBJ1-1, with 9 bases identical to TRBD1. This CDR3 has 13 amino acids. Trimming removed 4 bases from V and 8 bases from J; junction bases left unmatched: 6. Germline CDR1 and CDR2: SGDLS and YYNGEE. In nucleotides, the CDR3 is TGTGCCAGCAGCCCCCCAGGGACAGGGGAAGCTTTCTTT. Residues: CASSPPGTGEAFF.

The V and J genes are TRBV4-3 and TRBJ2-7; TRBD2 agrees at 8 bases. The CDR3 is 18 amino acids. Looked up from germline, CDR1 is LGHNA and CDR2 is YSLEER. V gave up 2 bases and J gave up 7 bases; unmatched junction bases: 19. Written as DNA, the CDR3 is TGCGCCAGCAGCCAACCAACCTATTCAGCTAGCGGGCTGGGTGAGCAGTACTTC. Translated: CASSQPTYSASGLGEQYF.

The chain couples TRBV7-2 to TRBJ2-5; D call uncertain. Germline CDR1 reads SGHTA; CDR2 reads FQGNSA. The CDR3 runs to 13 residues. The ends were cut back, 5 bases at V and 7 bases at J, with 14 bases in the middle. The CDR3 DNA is TGTGCCAGCAGCCAGACTCTCGACGGGACCCAGTACTTC. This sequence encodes CASSQTLDGTQYF.

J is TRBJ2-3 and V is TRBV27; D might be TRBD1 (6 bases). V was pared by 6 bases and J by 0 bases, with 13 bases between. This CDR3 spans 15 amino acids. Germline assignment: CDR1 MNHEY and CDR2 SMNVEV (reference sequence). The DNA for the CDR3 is TGTGCCAGCAGACCCTGGACAGCAAGCACAGATACGCAGTATTTT. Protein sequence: CASRPWTASTDTQYF.

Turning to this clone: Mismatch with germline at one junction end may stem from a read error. The CDR3 spells CAWRRRDRVNSGYTF. The DNA of the CDR3 is TGTGCCTGGAGAAGAAGGGACAGGGTAAACTCTGGCTACACCTTC. This chain links TRBV30 with TRBJ1-2, with 9 bases fitting TRBD1. The germline V gene encodes CDR1 GTSNPN and CDR2 SVGIG (reference sequence). The CDR3 contains 15 residues.